One and the same sample provided the 22 T cell receptor beta chains below, sequenced in a study of blood T cell repertoires in COVID-19. The protocol was immunoSEQ multiplex PCR, while the TCRdb copy is restricted to in-frame clones and leaves out a portion. The repertoire holds 130,000 to 150,000 clones, with around nine tenths as singletons. The sequenced material came from peripheral blood. All receptors derive from a human donor in a cohort sampled during active COVID-19.

V and J are TRBV5-4 and TRBJ1-3, with 9 bases lining up with TRBD1. In germline, CDR1 is SGHNT, CDR2 YYREEE (reference sequence). The CDR3 sequence is 15 residues long. The V gene end was trimmed by 0 bases and the J gene end by 5 bases; junction bases not matched to a gene: 3. CDR3 bases: TGTGCCAGCAGCTTGGAGGGACAGGGAAGAAACACCATATATTTT. This gives the protein CASSLEGQGRNTIYF. Full variable domain (outside the CDR3, taken from reference TRBV5-4 and TRBJ1-3): ETGVTQSPTHLIKTRGQQVTLRCSSQSGHNTVSWYQQALGQGPQFIFQYYREEENGRGNFPPRFSGLQFPNYSSELNVNALELDDSALYLCASSLEGQGRNTIYFGEGSWLTVV.

The chain is built from TRBV4-2 and TRBJ2-7; 12 bases line up with TRBD2. The germline gives CDR1 LGHNA, CDR2 YNFKEQ. The CDR3 totals 20 residues. Trimming at V came to 0 bases and at J to 3 bases, leaving 15 bases not matched to a gene. The CDR3 reads CASSQDHPASGRGRGYEQYF. In DNA, the CDR3 is TGTGCCAGCAGCCAAGATCATCCAGCTAGCGGGAGGGGGCGGGGCTACGAGCAGTACTTC.

The rearrangement uses TRBV30 and TRBJ2-1; TRBD1 is a possible D gene (6 bases). The CDR3 covers 14 residues. Germline V gene sequence: CDR1 GTSNPN, CDR2 SVGIG (reference sequence). V was pared by 0 bases and J by 8 bases, with 14 bases between. The CDR3 reads CAWSVLGAMDEQFF. The CDR3 nucleotides read TGTGCCTGGAGTGTACTGGGGGCGATGGATGAGCAGTTCTTC.

J is TRBJ1-1 and V is TRBV14; D perhaps matches TRBD1 (6 bases). CDR3 length: 15 amino acids. V was clipped by 6 bases and J by 1 base, with 15 bases between them. CDR1 and CDR2 from the germline V gene are SGHDN and FVKESK. The CDR3: CASRHLQGRNTEAFF. The CDR3 DNA sequence: TGTGCCAGCAGGCACCTACAGGGAAGGAACACTGAAGCTTTCTTT.

The V and J genes are TRBV7-2 and TRBJ1-2, with TRBD1 as a possible D gene (5 bases). The CDR3 covers 16 residues. V lost 5 bases and J lost 13, with 29 bases in between. Germline V lookup: CDR1 SGHTA, CDR2 FQGNSA. CDR3 DNA: TGTGCCAGCAGCGCCCAATCCGGAGGGGTAGCAGTTCGCTCCACCTTC. Translation: CASSAQSGGVAVRSTF. The entire variable domain, with the rest obtained from reference TRBV7-2 and TRBJ1-2, is as follows: GAGVSQSPSNKVTEKGKDVELRCDPISGHTALYWYRQSLGQGLEFLIYFQGNSAPDKSGLPSDRFSAERTGGSVSTLTIQRTQQEDSAVYLCASSAQSGGVAVRSTFGSGTRLTVV.

This chain links TRBV6-2 or TRBV6-3 with TRBJ2-5; 7 bases map to TRBD1. The CDR3 sequence is 15 residues long. J lost 0 bases, V lost 4 bases, and 5 bases had no gene match. Germline lookup yields CDR1 MNHEY and CDR2 SVGEGT. Here the CDR3 reads CASSSSQGYQETQYF. CDR3 coding DNA: TGTGCCAGCAGTTCCTCACAGGGGTACCAAGAGACCCAGTACTTC.

CDR3 DNA sequence: TGTGCCATCGTGACTAGCATCCACAATGAGCAGTTCTTC. Translated: CAIVTSIHNEQFF. The rearrangement links TRBV12-3 or TRBV12-4 to TRBJ2-1; the match to TRBD2 covers 7 bases. The CDR3 sequence is 13 residues long. The J segment lost 5 bases and the V segment lost 10 bases, leaving 8 bases of the junction unmatched.

The chain carries TRBV6-5 and TRBJ2-1; TRBD2 is a possible D gene (5 bases). V lost 0 bases to trimming and J lost 7 bases, with 10 bases between them. The CDR3 covers 14 residues. CDR1 is MNHEY and CDR2 is SVGAGI in the germline V gene. CDR3 bases: TGTGCCAGCAGTTACTCCTTAACTAGAAATGAGCAGTTCTTC. This encodes CASSYSLTRNEQFF.

This clone was recorded only once. The chain has TRBV5-1 and TRBJ2-1, with 7 bases that match TRBD1. Trimming at V came to 4 bases and at J to 6 bases, leaving 4 bases not matched to a gene. CDR3 length equals 13 residues. In germline, CDR1 is SGHRS, CDR2 YFSETQ. The CDR3 reads CASSTTGINEQFF. CDR3 nucleotide sequence: TGCGCCAGCAGCACGACAGGGATCAATGAGCAGTTCTTC.

This clone was seen once. The V gene is TRBV6-5, the J gene TRBJ2-7; no clear D. Trimming removed 9 bases at V and 3 bases at J, with 12 bases between. CDR1 and CDR2 (germline): MNHEY, SVGAGI. The CDR3 is 12 amino acids. CDR3 DNA: TGTGCCAGTGAGAGCGAGTTCTACGAGCAGTACTTC. Translation gives CASESEFYEQYF.

The gene calls are TRBV9 and TRBJ2-2; possible D gene TRBD2, 5 bases. Trimming cost V 3 bases and J 5 bases, with 11 bases left between them. Germline V gene data show CDR1 as SGDLS and CDR2 as YYNGEE. The CDR3 sequence is 14 residues long. The CDR3 DNA reads as TGTGCCAGCAGCGGGAGGATGATTACCGGGGAGCTGTTTTTT. It specifies CASSGRMITGELFF.

The V gene is TRBV6-5, the J gene TRBJ1-3; 8 positions match TRBD1. Germline-derived CDR1 and CDR2 are MNHEY and SVGAGI. CDR3 length equals 14 residues. The V segment lost 5 bases and the J segment 5 bases; nucleotides outside the gene matches: 5. CDR3 nucleotide sequence: TGTGCCAGCAGTCCCGACAGGGGCCGAAACACCATATATTTT. Its protein product is CASSPDRGRNTIYF.

The rearrangement joins TRBV5-1 to TRBJ1-6, with a weak D call TRBD1 (5 bases). V lost 2 bases and J lost 3, with 12 bases in between. Looked up from germline, CDR1 is SGHRS and CDR2 is YFSETQ. The CDR3 runs 16 residues. CDR3 loop: CASSFAGTIYNSPLHF. DNA for the CDR3: TGCGCCAGCAGCTTCGCCGGGACTATCTATAATTCACCCCTCCACTTT.

V usage is TRBV19 and J usage is TRBJ1-5; D gene ambiguous. The germline V and J ends were trimmed by 1 base and 7 bases, with 8 bases remaining between them. The germline V gene encodes CDR1 LNHDA and CDR2 SQIVND (reference sequence). This CDR3 region has 13 residues. The CDR3 protein is CASSIVARQPQHF. The CDR3 nucleotides are TGTGCCAGTAGTATAGTAGCTAGGCAGCCCCAGCATTTT.

The chain recombines TRBV9 with TRBJ2-7, with 7 bases aligning to TRBD2. The CDR3 consists of 16 residues. J was trimmed by 0 bases and V by 4 bases; bases with no gene match: 10. Germline V gene sequence: CDR1 SGDLS, CDR2 YYNGEE. The CDR3 reads CASSYGGGEGSYEQYF. The DNA of the CDR3 is TGTGCCAGCAGCTATGGAGGAGGGGAGGGCTCCTACGAGCAGTACTTC. The variable domain in full, with the rest retrieved from reference TRBV9 and TRBJ2-7, is DSGVTQTPKHLITATGQRVTLRCSPRSGDLSVYWYQQSLDQGLQFLIQYYNGEERAKGNILERFSAQQFPDLHSELNLSSLELGDSALYFCASSYGGGEGSYEQYFGPGTRLTVT.

The chain combines TRBV9 with TRBJ2-5; tentatively, D is TRBD2 (6 bases). The CDR3 length is 16 residues. Germline V gives CDR1 SGDLS, CDR2 YYNGEE. V was cut by 4 bases and J by 5 bases, with 21 bases left in between. CDR3 region: CASSLQPGLLGETQYF. The CDR3 DNA follows: TGTGCCAGCAGCCTTCAACCGGGACTTCTCGGGGAGACCCAGTACTTC.

This clone was observed a few times. The genes are TRBV12-5 and TRBJ1-5, with a possible D match to TRBD1 (5 bases). Germline CDR1 and CDR2: LGHNT and FRNRAP. The CDR3 runs to 15 residues. Trimming removed 5 bases at V and 6 bases at J, with 17 bases between. CDR3 DNA: TGTGCTAGTGGTCCCTCCGGACACGAGAGTCAGCCCCAGCATTTT. This codes for CASGPSGHESQPQHF. Combining the CDR3 with reference TRBV12-5 and TRBJ1-5 gives the whole variable domain DARVTQTPRHKVTEMGQEVTMRCQPILGHNTVFWYRQTMMQGLELLAYFRNRAPLDDSGMPKDRFSAEMPDATLATLKIQPSEPRDSAVYFCASGPSGHESQPQHFGDGTRLSIL.

This clone was found a few times. The rearrangement links TRBV7-9 to TRBJ2-3, with 11 bases matching TRBD2. The V gene end was trimmed by 8 bases and the J gene end by 4 bases; junction bases not matched to a gene: 5. The germline V gene encodes CDR1 SEHNR and CDR2 FQNEAQ (reference sequence). There are 14 residues in the CDR3. The CDR3 loop is CASHPGLAADTQYF. The CDR3 DNA reads as TGTGCCAGCCATCCGGGACTAGCGGCAGATACGCAGTATTTT.

This sequence joins TRBV28 and TRBJ1-2; TRBD1 aligns across 9 bases. The germline gives CDR1 MDHEN, CDR2 SYDVKM. This CDR3 spans 14 amino acids. With 5 bases clipped from V and 4 bases from J, the junction kept 5 bases outside the gene matches. DNA of the CDR3: TGTGCCAGCAGTGCCGGGACAGGGCTCTATGGCTACACCTTC. Its protein is CASSAGTGLYGYTF.

J is TRBJ2-1 and V is TRBV7-2; D is possibly TRBD2 (5 bases). This CDR3 contains 15 residues. With 1 base removed from V and 7 bases from J, the gap between germline ends came to 14 bases. In germline, CDR1 is SGHTA, CDR2 FQGNSA. The CDR3 DNA reads as TGTGCCAGCAGCTTAGTAGCGACGAGAGATAATGAGCAGTTCTTC. The encoded protein is CASSLVATRDNEQFF.

J is TRBJ2-7 and V is TRBV6-2 or TRBV6-3; 11 bases are a match to TRBD2. The CDR3 runs to 17 residues. V lost 1 base to trimming and J lost 0 bases; unmatched junction nucleotides: 5. The germline gives CDR1 MNHEY, CDR2 SVGEGT. CDR3 coding DNA: TGTGCCAGCAGTTACTGGGCTAGCGGGAGGAGCTCCTACGAGCAGTACTTC. Its protein product is CASSYWASGRSSYEQYF.

The V and J genes are TRBV5-1 and TRBJ1-2; weak D call: TRBD1 (6 bases). Germline V gene sequence: CDR1 SGHRS, CDR2 YFSETQ. Trimming stripped 5 bases from V and 7 bases from J, with 18 bases between. The CDR3 totals 14 residues. CDR3 DNA sequence: TGCGCCAGCAGATCCGCCACGACAGGATTTGGCTACACCTTC. It is translated as CASRSATTGFGYTF.